This passage covers 24 T cell receptor beta chains from one sample sequenced in a study of control samples from healthy donors and cancer patients. Here immunoSEQ multiplex PCR was the method, and the copy in TCRdb shows in-frame clones only, minus some. The sample lists 65,000 to 100,000 clones, 91% occurring once. Specimen: blood. The receptors here all came from a man between 50 and 59 years old in good health.

The V and J genes are TRBV6-5 and TRBJ2-4; a possible D gene is TRBD2 (6 bases). CDR1 and CDR2 (germline): MNHEY, SVGAGI. CDR3 size: 15 residues. V gave up 2 bases and J gave up 0 bases, with 8 bases separating them. The CDR3 spells CASSYGTLAKNIQYF. The CDR3, as DNA: TGTGCCAGCAGTTACGGGACTCTAGCCAAAAACATTCAGTACTTC.

The rearrangement joins TRBV2 to TRBJ1-5, with TRBD1 matching 9 bases. Germline loops: CDR1 SNHLY, CDR2 FYNNEI. The J segment lost 0 bases and the V segment lost 6 bases, leaving 3 bases of the junction unmatched. The CDR3 extends over 15 amino acids. DNA of the CDR3: TGTGCCAGCAGAGGACAGGGGTATAGCAATCAGCCCCAGCATTTT. Protein product: CASRGQGYSNQPQHF.

V and J are TRBV5-1 and TRBJ2-1, with a possible D match to TRBD1 (5 bases). Germline-derived CDR1 and CDR2 are SGHRS and YFSETQ. The CDR3 runs 16 residues. The V end lost 4 bases, the J end lost 0 bases, and 14 bases lay between the germline ends. For the CDR3, the DNA is TGCGCCAGCAGCCCAGTTGTAGGGGCCTCCTACAATGAGCAGTTCTTC. Amino acids: CASSPVVGASYNEQFF.

The J gene is TRBJ2-3, the V gene TRBV11-3; maybe TRBD2 (5 bases). Germline V lookup: CDR1 SGHNT, CDR2 YENEEA. This CDR3 contains 14 residues. Trimming pared 11 bases from V and 0 bases from J, leaving 15 bases between. The CDR3: CASASGSSTDTQYF. CDR3 coding DNA: TGTGCCTCGGCGAGCGGTTCTAGCACAGATACGCAGTATTTT.

The chain uses TRBV9 and TRBJ2-2; 8 bases fit TRBD2. The CDR3 runs to 15 residues. V was clipped by 1 base and J by 8 bases; unmatched bases: 7. Germline V CDR1 and CDR2: SGDLS, YYNGEE. For the CDR3, the DNA is TGTGCCAGCAGCGTAACTAGCGGTGCCCCTGGGGAGCTGTTTTTT. The encoded protein is CASSVTSGAPGELFF.

The chain links TRBV18 to TRBJ1-1, with TRBD1 as a possible D gene (6 bases). The V end lost 1 base, the J end lost 0 bases, and 12 bases lay between the germline ends. The V gene's germline CDR1 is KGHSH and CDR2 LQKENI. This CDR3 has 16 amino acids. CDR3: CASSPRKGEMNTEAFF. The CDR3 DNA reads as TGTGCCAGCTCACCACGGAAGGGGGAAATGAACACTGAAGCTTTCTTT.

This clone was seen a handful of times. This sequence joins TRBV5-1 and TRBJ2-7; D gene unclear. V lost 8 bases and J lost 1, with 13 bases in between. This CDR3 comprises 13 residues. The germline gives CDR1 SGHRS, CDR2 YFSETQ. The CDR3 sequence: CASSDSSSYEQYF. CDR3 coding DNA: TGCGCCAGTTCCGATAGTTCTTCCTACGAGCAGTACTTC. Together with reference TRBV5-1 and TRBJ2-7, the CDR3 gives the full variable domain: KAGVTQTPRYLIKTRGQQVTLSCSPISGHRSVSWYQQTPGQGLQFLFEYFSETQRNKGNFPGRFSGRQFSNSRSEMNVSTLELGDSALYLCASSDSSSYEQYFGPGTRLTVT.

The V and J genes are TRBV14 and TRBJ2-7; D is tentatively TRBD1 or TRBD2 (6 bases each). CDR3 length: 14 residues. V dropped 7 bases and J dropped 0 bases, with 13 bases sitting between them. Germline lookup yields CDR1 SGHDN and CDR2 FVKESK. The CDR3 DNA reads TGTGCCAGCAACAGGGACTGGAGCTCCTACGAGCAGTACTTC. This gives the protein CASNRDWSSYEQYF.

The CDR3 region is CASSLDYEQFF. The CDR3 coding sequence is TGTGCCAGCAGCTTAGACTATGAGCAGTTCTTC. The chain employs TRBV11-1 and TRBJ2-1; D unresolved. This CDR3 spans 11 amino acids. From germline, CDR1 is SGHAT and CDR2 FQDESV (reference sequence). Deletions cut 1 base from V and 8 bases from J, with 3 bases between.

The gene calls are TRBV6-5 and TRBJ1-1, with D perhaps TRBD1 (6 bases). Germline V gene data show CDR1 as MNHEY and CDR2 as SVGAGI. The CDR3 contains 16 residues. Between the trimmed V and J ends, which lost 0 bases and 0 bases, there was a span of 11 bases. The CDR3 sequence is CASSYSGATLNTEAFF. For the CDR3, the DNA is TGTGCCAGCAGTTACTCGGGGGCAACACTGAACACTGAAGCTTTCTTT.

The V and J genes are TRBV7-2 and TRBJ1-1, with D possibly TRBD1 on 6 matching bases. The CDR3 has 12 amino acids. Deletions cut 5 bases from V and 8 bases from J, with 12 bases between. Germline CDR1 and CDR2: SGHTA and FQGNSA. This CDR3 reads CASSTRRGEAFF. DNA for the CDR3: TGTGCCAGCAGCACCCGAAGGGGGGAAGCTTTCTTT.

The V call is TRBV9, the J call TRBJ1-1, with 10 bases fitting TRBD1. Germline V CDR1 and CDR2: SGDLS, YYNGEE. This CDR3 has 15 residues. The ends lost 2 bases at V and 5 bases at J; junction bases unmatched: 6. The CDR3: CASSVGDRGGTEAFF. CDR3 nucleotide sequence: TGTGCCAGCAGCGTTGGGGACAGGGGAGGGACTGAAGCTTTCTTT.

This chain uses TRBV13 with TRBJ2-1; 8 nucleotides line up with TRBD1. The CDR3 length is 15 residues. Trimming took 5 bases from V and 8 from J; bases not matched to a gene: 11. The germline gives CDR1 PRHDT, CDR2 FYEKMQ (reference sequence). The DNA of the CDR3 is TGTGCCAGCAGCGCGACAGGGGAAGTACCCTATGAGCAGTTCTTC. Protein product: CASSATGEVPYEQFF. The full variable domain, in which reference TRBV13 and TRBJ2-1 provide the parts outside the CDR3, is AAGVIQSPRHLIKEKRETATLKCYPIPRHDTVYWYQQGPGQDPQFLISFYEKMQSDKGSIPDRFSAQQFSDYHSELNMSSLELGDSALYFCASSATGEVPYEQFFGPGTRLTVL.

The CDR3 coding sequence is TGTGCCAGCAGCCTCAAGTCGGGGGGGAACACTGAAGCTTTCTTT. Translating gives CASSLKSGGNTEAFF. The chain recombines TRBV5-4 with TRBJ1-1; TRBD1 is a possible D gene (5 bases). CDR3 length: 15 amino acids. V lost 4 bases and J 1 base, leaving 14 bases between the germline ends. The germline CDR1 and CDR2 sequences are SGHNT and YYREEE (reference sequence).

V usage is TRBV9 and J usage is TRBJ2-1, with D perhaps TRBD2 (5 bases). CDR1 and CDR2 (germline): SGDLS, YYNGEE. V was cut by 0 bases and J by 9 bases, with 13 bases left in between. This CDR3 has 14 amino acids. The CDR3 region is CASSVAPARGEQFF. The CDR3 nucleotides are TGTGCCAGCAGCGTAGCCCCAGCCCGGGGTGAGCAGTTCTTC.

V gene TRBV7-2 combines with J gene TRBJ2-7; D remains ambiguous. Germline loops: CDR1 SGHTA, CDR2 FQGNSA. V shed 5 bases and J shed 5 bases, with 16 bases lying between them. This CDR3 has 14 amino acids. Here the CDR3 reads CASSVGTLKDEQYF. The CDR3, as DNA: TGTGCCAGCAGCGTGGGTACCCTTAAGGACGAGCAGTACTTC.

The rearrangement joins TRBV19 to TRBJ1-1, with D possibly being TRBD1 (5 bases). This CDR3 comprises 13 residues. Per germline, CDR1 LNHDA and CDR2 SQIVND (reference sequence). The V gene lost 6 bases and the J gene lost 1 base, with 9 bases spanning the gap. The CDR3 here is CASRGLSNTEAFF. The DNA of the CDR3 is TGTGCCAGTAGGGGACTTTCGAACACTGAAGCTTTCTTT.

This clone has just a few counts. The genes are TRBV7-2 and TRBJ2-7, with 7 bases fitting TRBD1. Trimming took 2 bases from V and 6 from J; bases not matched to a gene: 7. The CDR3 has 14 amino acids. Germline assignment: CDR1 SGHTA and CDR2 FQGNSA. The CDR3 region has the DNA TGTGCCAGCAGCTTAAAACAGGGGCGGACCGAGCAGTACTTC. As protein: CASSLKQGRTEQYF.

This chain joins TRBV6-2 or TRBV6-3 and TRBJ2-3; 8 positions agree with TRBD2. This CDR3 has 16 amino acids. The J segment lost 2 bases and the V segment lost 5 bases, leaving 9 bases of the junction unmatched. Looked up from germline, CDR1 is MNHEY and CDR2 is SVGEGT. Here the CDR3 DNA reads TGTGCCAGCAGTGACGACAAGCGGGGGTACACAGATACGCAGTATTTT. It specifies CASSDDKRGYTDTQYF.

CDR3 sequence reads: CAWGRGGGNTEAFF. The DNA of the CDR3 is TGTGCCTGGGGTCGTGGGGGGGGGAACACTGAAGCTTTCTTT. V and J are TRBV30 and TRBJ1-1; TRBD1 might be the D (5 bases). Trimming took off 5 bases at V and 1 base at J, with 14 bases between the two ends. The CDR3 consists of 14 residues. The germline CDR1 and CDR2 sequences are GTSNPN and SVGIG (reference sequence).

J is TRBJ1-4 and V is TRBV12-3 or TRBV12-4; a weak D match, TRBD1 (5 bases). Trimming took off 8 bases at V and 10 bases at J, with 14 bases between the two ends. The CDR3 spans 12 residues. The CDR3: CASGPGLLKLFF. CDR3 bases: TGTGCCAGCGGCCCGGGACTTTTAAAACTGTTTTTT.

The count of this clone is one. The chain employs TRBV29-1 and TRBJ2-6; D remains ambiguous. This CDR3 is built from 14 residues. V lost 5 bases and J lost 4, with 12 bases in between. Germline assignment: CDR1 SQVTM and CDR2 ANQGSEA. The CDR3 bases are TGCAGCGTTAAGACCGTAGAAGGGGCCAACGTCCTGACTTTC. Translation gives CSVKTVEGANVLTF.

The chain is built from TRBV19 and TRBJ1-5, with 7 bases that match TRBD1. V shed 1 base and J 5 bases; nucleotides not matched to a gene: 8. The CDR3 has 16 amino acids. Germline lookup yields CDR1 LNHDA and CDR2 SQIVND (reference sequence). The CDR3 nucleotides are TGTGCCAGTAGTATAGGATGGACAGGAGTCGATCAGCCCCAGCATTTT. Protein product: CASSIGWTGVDQPQHF.

This chain uses TRBV3-1 (or the pseudogene TRBV3-2) with TRBJ2-5; perhaps TRBD1 as D (5 bases). Trimming left V 1 base short and J 6 bases short, with 12 bases between. The CDR3 sequence is 14 residues long. Germline values: CDR1 LGHDT, CDR2 YNNKEL (reference sequence). DNA for the CDR3: TGTGCCAGCAGCCAAGGACAGCGAGTGAAGACCCAGTACTTC. Encoded protein: CASSQGQRVKTQYF.